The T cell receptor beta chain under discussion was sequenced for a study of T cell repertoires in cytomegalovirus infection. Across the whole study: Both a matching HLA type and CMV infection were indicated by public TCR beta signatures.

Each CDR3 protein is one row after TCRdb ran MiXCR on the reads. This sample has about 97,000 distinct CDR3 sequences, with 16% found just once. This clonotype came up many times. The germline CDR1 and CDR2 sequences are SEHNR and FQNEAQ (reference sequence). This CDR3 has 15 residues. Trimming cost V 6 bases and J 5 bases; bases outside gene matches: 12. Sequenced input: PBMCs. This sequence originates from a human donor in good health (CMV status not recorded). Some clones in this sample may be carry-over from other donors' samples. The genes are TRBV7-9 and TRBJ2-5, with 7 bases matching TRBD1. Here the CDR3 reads CASSFTDRHKETQYF. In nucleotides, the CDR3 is TGTGCCAGCAGTTTCACGGACAGGCACAAGGAGACCCAGTACTTC.